Following are 26 T cell receptor beta chains from one sample sequenced in a study of T-cell memory formation after mild COVID-19. MiXCR, run by TCRdb on the 5' RACE reads, gives a single entry per CDR3 protein. The sample has roughly 410,000 distinct CDR3 sequences, roughly 24% seen once; the top ten hold around 8.7%. Sequencing input: PBMCs or a T cell subset sorted from them (not recorded which). All receptors come from an adult woman who had mild COVID-19 (a few samples of this study predate the infection). Cell type and time point are not known.

This clonotype has just a few counts. The chain carries TRBV5-1 and TRBJ1-1, with D uncertain. Between the trimmed V and J ends, which lost 0 bases and 1 base, there was a span of 10 bases. Germline V CDR1 and CDR2: SGHRS, YFSETQ. The length of the CDR3 is 15 residues. DNA for the CDR3: TGCGCCAGCAGCTTGGATCAGCTAAGGAACACTGAAGCTTTCTTT. Its translation is CASSLDQLRNTEAFF.

The J gene is TRBJ2-3, the V gene TRBV7-9; TRBD2 aligns across 10 bases. CDR3 size: 16 residues. The junction had 7 bases not matched to a gene; V was cut back by 6 bases and J by 1 base. Per the germline V gene, CDR1 is SEHNR and CDR2 is FQNEAQ (reference sequence). CDR3 DNA sequence: TGTGCCAGCAGTATTAGCGGGGGGCGACGCACAGATACGCAGTATTTT. This sequence encodes CASSISGGRRTDTQYF.

There are many counts of this clonotype. V usage is TRBV6-5 and J usage is TRBJ1-2, with no clear D. Trimming took 0 bases from V and 5 from J, leaving 7 bases between them. Germline lookup yields CDR1 MNHEY and CDR2 SVGAGI. There are 13 residues in the CDR3. CDR3 nucleotide sequence: TGTGCCAGCAGTTACTCGTCCCTGTATGGCTACACCTTC. Protein product: CASSYSSLYGYTF.

This clonotype appeared a few times. This chain joins TRBV6-6 and TRBJ1-2; D is undetermined. The ends were cut back, 2 bases at V and 7 bases at J, with 14 bases in the middle. The length of the CDR3 is 14 residues. Germline CDR1 and CDR2: MNHNY and SVGAGI (reference sequence). The CDR3 coding sequence is TGTGCCAGCAGTTACCCTCGCCGACCGGGTGGCTACACCTTC. This codes for CASSYPRRPGGYTF.

CDR3 sequence reads: CASSSSSQETQYF. Here the CDR3 DNA reads TGCGCCAGCAGCTCATCTTCTCAAGAGACCCAGTACTTC. This chain joins TRBV5-1 and TRBJ2-5; D unresolved. Germline V gives CDR1 SGHRS, CDR2 YFSETQ. V lost 3 bases to trimming and J lost 2 bases, with 8 bases between them. The CDR3 totals 13 residues.

This clonotype was found a few times. The rearrangement uses TRBV24-1 and TRBJ2-1; D remains ambiguous. Germline CDR1 is KGHDR and CDR2 is SFDVKD. This CDR3 comprises 12 residues. V was clipped by 9 bases and J by 6 bases, with 11 bases between them. The CDR3 DNA follows: TGTGCCACCGGCCTCTCCCCCAATGAGCAGTTCTTC. Translation: CATGLSPNEQFF.

This clonotype was detected many times. The gene calls are TRBV5-6 and TRBJ2-2, with D perhaps TRBD1 (6 bases). The CDR3 runs to 15 residues. CDR1 and CDR2 (germline): SGHDT, YYEEEE. V gave up 4 bases and J gave up 1 base, with 11 bases separating them. The CDR3 reads CASSPWTENTGELFF. The CDR3 DNA reads TGTGCCAGCAGCCCCTGGACAGAGAACACCGGGGAGCTGTTTTTT.

A few counts support this clonotype. This chain joins TRBV7-9 and TRBJ1-1, with TRBD1 identical over 7 bases. The V gene end was trimmed by 5 bases and the J gene end by 2 bases; junction bases not matched to a gene: 5. Germline V gene sequence: CDR1 SEHNR, CDR2 FQNEAQ (reference sequence). This CDR3 spans 14 amino acids. CDR3 sequence reads: CASSLGTDNTEAFF. CDR3 DNA sequence: TGTGCCAGCAGCCTAGGGACAGATAACACTGAAGCTTTCTTT.

This clonotype showed up just a few times. This chain uses TRBV7-8 with TRBJ2-3; 9 positions agree with TRBD1. In germline, CDR1 is SGHVS, CDR2 FQNEAQ. CDR3 size: 16 residues. J gave up 2 bases and V 5 bases, and 8 bases lay outside the gene matches. Here the CDR3 DNA reads TGTGCCAGCAGCCTAAAGAGGGACAGGGTCACAGATACGCAGTATTTT. Protein: CASSLKRDRVTDTQYF.

In its sample, this clonotype was seen a few times. This chain connects TRBV29-1 to TRBJ2-7, with 8 positions matching TRBD1. The CDR3 has 16 residues. From germline, CDR1 is SQVTM and CDR2 ANQGSEA. The trim removed 1 base at V and 2 bases at J, leaving 10 bases unmatched. CDR3 nucleotides: TGCAGCGTTGAAGCGCCCGGGACAGGTCTACCCTACGAGCAGTACTTC. Translated: CSVEAPGTGLPYEQYF.

This chain connects TRBV18 to TRBJ2-3; tentatively, D is TRBD2 (6 bases). The germline V and J ends were trimmed by 8 bases and 0 bases, with 15 bases remaining between them. The CDR3 spans 15 residues. Germline CDR1 KGHSH, CDR2 LQKENI. In DNA, the CDR3 is TGTGCCAGCAGAGGAGGGTCAGGTAGCACAGATACGCAGTATTTT. This sequence encodes CASRGGSGSTDTQYF.

This CDR3 is CASSVVWQGGETQYF. The CDR3, as DNA: TGTGCCAGCAGCGTAGTTTGGCAGGGAGGAGAGACCCAGTACTTC. V usage is TRBV9 and J usage is TRBJ2-5, with D possibly matching TRBD2 (6 bases). Trimming removed 0 bases from V and 4 bases from J, with 13 bases in between. There are 15 residues in the CDR3. Germline V lookup: CDR1 SGDLS, CDR2 YYNGEE.

This clonotype was found a few times. The chain joins TRBV20-1 to TRBJ1-2; maybe TRBD1 (6 bases). The CDR3 consists of 14 residues. Germline CDR1 is DFQATT and CDR2 is SNEGSKA (reference sequence). V was cut by 2 bases and J by 5 bases, with 15 bases left in between. CDR3 loop: CSARNREGSYGYTF. CDR3 DNA sequence: TGCAGTGCTAGAAACAGGGAAGGATCTTATGGCTACACCTTC.

In DNA, the CDR3 is TGTGCCTGGAGTGTCTCAGGGGGGTTTGACATTCAGTACTTC. This codes for CAWSVSGGFDIQYF. The J gene is TRBJ2-4, the V gene TRBV30; D may be TRBD1 (7 bases). V was trimmed by 0 bases and J by 8 bases, leaving 14 bases between them. The CDR3 consists of 14 residues. From germline, CDR1 is GTSNPN and CDR2 SVGIG (reference sequence).

This chain connects TRBV7-2 to TRBJ2-3; 9 bases match TRBD2. In germline, CDR1 is SGHTA, CDR2 FQGNSA. The CDR3 is 13 amino acids. Trimming at V came to 10 bases and at J to 4 bases, leaving 6 bases not matched to a gene. CDR3 region: CAIAGGLADTQYF. The CDR3, as DNA: TGTGCCATCGCGGGGGGGCTCGCAGATACGCAGTATTTT.

This clonotype was counted only a few times. The V gene is TRBV6-1, the J gene TRBJ1-5; D remains unclear. Germline V CDR1 and CDR2: MNHNS, SASEGT. CDR3 length: 18 residues. V was pared by 5 bases and J by 0 bases, with 20 bases between. CDR3 amino acids: CASSRTDLPYYSNQPQHF. CDR3 DNA sequence: TGTGCCAGCAGTAGGACGGACCTACCATATTATAGCAATCAGCCCCAGCATTTT.

The chain couples TRBV6-5 to TRBJ2-7, with TRBD2 as a possible D gene (6 bases). Trimming removed 10 bases at V and 6 bases at J, with 16 bases between. The CDR3 covers 12 residues. The germline V gene encodes CDR1 MNHEY and CDR2 SVGAGI. The CDR3 is CATRHGGPEQYF. CDR3 DNA sequence: TGTGCCACCCGTCACGGAGGGCCCGAGCAGTACTTC.

V usage is TRBV3-1 and J usage is TRBJ2-4, with D hard to call. Trimming removed 0 bases from V and 11 bases from J, with 8 bases in between. Germline CDR1 is LGHDT and CDR2 is YNNKEL (reference sequence). The CDR3 totals 12 residues. CDR3 amino acids: CASSQDRRVQYF. The DNA for the CDR3 is TGTGCCAGCAGCCAAGATCGAAGAGTTCAGTACTTC. Drawing the rest from reference TRBV3-1 and TRBJ2-4, the complete variable domain is DTAVSQTPKYLVTQMGNDKSIKCEQNLGHDTMYWYKQDSKKFLKIMFSYNNKELIINETVPNRFSPKSPDKAHLNLHINSLELGDSAVYFCASSQDRRVQYFGAGTRLSVL.

The J gene is TRBJ2-5, the V gene TRBV20-1; 13 nucleotides align to TRBD2. This CDR3 has 14 residues. V lost 6 bases and J lost 3; bases outside the gene matches: 4. The germline V gene encodes CDR1 DFQATT and CDR2 SNEGSKA (reference sequence). DNA of the CDR3: TGCAGTGCCCAGGGACTAGCGGGAAAAGAGACCCAGTACTTC. The encoded protein is CSAQGLAGKETQYF.

The V gene is TRBV7-9, the J gene TRBJ1-2, with TRBD1 matching 11 bases. With 10 bases clipped from V and 8 bases from J, the junction kept 9 bases outside the gene matches. Germline CDR1 SEHNR, CDR2 FQNEAQ (reference sequence). CDR3 length equals 13 residues. The chain's CDR3 is CATEDRGLAGYTF. Here the CDR3 DNA reads TGTGCCACAGAGGACAGGGGGCTGGCCGGCTACACCTTC.

The rearrangement links TRBV24-1 to TRBJ2-5; 9 bases align to TRBD2. CDR1 and CDR2 (germline): KGHDR, SFDVKD. V dropped 7 bases and J dropped 5; count of bases not matched to a gene: 10. CDR3 length equals 15 residues. This CDR3 is CATSFGAGGPETQYF. The CDR3, as DNA: TGTGCCACCAGCTTTGGGGCGGGAGGGCCGGAGACCCAGTACTTC.

A word on this clonotype: Compared with germline, one end of the junction differs, possibly owing to a read error. V gene TRBV5-1 combines with J gene TRBJ2-2; D possibly matches TRBD1 or TRBD2 (5 bases each). The CDR3 consists of 15 residues. CDR1 is SGHRS and CDR2 is YFSETQ in the germline V gene. The CDR3 nucleotides read TGCGCCAGCAGTCACGGGACGGAAAGCACCGGGGAGCTGATTTTT. This encodes CASSHGTESTGELIF.

V is TRBV5-1 and J is TRBJ2-2; TRBD1 is a possible D gene (6 bases). This CDR3 has 16 residues. V lost 2 bases and J lost 0, with 11 bases in between. Per germline, CDR1 SGHRS and CDR2 YFSETQ. Here the CDR3 reads CASSLQGRPNTGELFF. CDR3 DNA: TGCGCCAGCAGCTTACAGGGAAGACCGAACACCGGGGAGCTGTTTTTT.

Only a few counts were recorded for this clonotype. This CDR3 is CATSDFNRGGLETQYF. The DNA for the CDR3 is TGTGCCACCAGTGATTTCAATCGGGGGGGCTTGGAGACCCAGTACTTC. J is TRBJ2-5 and V is TRBV24-1; TRBD2 matches 8 bases. Per germline, CDR1 KGHDR and CDR2 SFDVKD. The CDR3 totals 16 residues. J gave up 5 bases and V 1 base, and 8 bases lay outside the gene matches.

This clonotype was counted between two and nine times. The V gene is TRBV25-1, the J gene TRBJ2-7; 10 bases align to TRBD1. Trimming cost V 3 bases and J 6 bases; bases outside gene matches: 11. The germline CDR1 and CDR2 sequences are MGHDK and SYGVNS. This CDR3 spans 16 amino acids. CDR3 sequence reads: CASSDFDRGLKGEQYF. The DNA of the CDR3 is TGTGCCAGCAGTGATTTCGACAGGGGGCTTAAGGGCGAGCAGTACTTC.

This clonotype was seen more than once but under ten times. The V and J genes are TRBV7-9 and TRBJ2-7; D is perhaps TRBD2 (5 bases). This CDR3 contains 14 residues. Germline values: CDR1 SEHNR, CDR2 FQNEAQ (reference sequence). The V gene lost 3 bases and the J gene lost 0 bases, with 9 bases spanning the gap. The CDR3 protein is CASSLPGFSYEQYF. The CDR3 coding sequence is TGTGCCAGCAGCTTGCCGGGGTTCTCCTACGAGCAGTACTTC. Together with reference TRBV7-9 and TRBJ2-7, the CDR3 gives the full variable domain: DTGVSQNPRHKITKRGQNVTFRCDPISEHNRLYWYRQTLGQGPEFLTYFQNEAQLEKSRLLSDRFSAERPKGSFSTLEIQRTEQGDSAMYLCASSLPGFSYEQYFGPGTRLTVT.